This section outlines one T cell receptor beta chain sequence together with its context. Trimming removed 2 bases from V and 2 bases from J, with 21 bases in between. CDR3 length: 18 amino acids. The germline CDR1 and CDR2 sequences are SEHNR and FQNEAQ (reference sequence). These data come from a study of cytomegalovirus exposure and HLA in healthy donors. Assay used: immunoSEQ multiplex PCR; TCRdb lists only in-frame clones, some missing. The repertoire holds approximately 88,000 clones, with approximately 96% as singletons. The chain recombines TRBV7-9 with TRBJ1-1; tentatively, D is TRBD1 (6 bases). The receptor's source is a young woman in good health and CMV-seronegative. What was sequenced was PBMCs. The CDR3 is CASSLNRREGGINTEAFF. The CDR3 coding sequence is TGTGCCAGCAGCTTAAACCGTAGGGAGGGGGGAATAAACACTGAAGCTTTCTTT.